A selection of T cell receptor beta chains follows, all from one sample in a study of blood T cell repertoires in COVID-19. Assay used: immunoSEQ multiplex PCR; TCRdb lists only in-frame clones, some missing. The top ten hold over 6% of the sample, which has some 190,000 clones, about four fifths seen once. Material: peripheral blood. The receptors were gathered from a woman over 75 with COVID-19, enrolled during active disease. Each CDR3 is given with its conserved first and last residue. D genes are given only for firm matches. The size of a clone is reported for some rows only, either as once, few or many, or as a class for expanded clones.

once,TRBV20-1,NA,TRBJ1-4,TGCAGTGTCCCAGGGGCAGAAAAACTGTTTTTT,CSVPGAEKLFF
few,TRBV23-1,NA,TRBJ1-2,TGCGCCAGCAGTCCCTCGTCGCAGGGGATAGGGGGCTACACCTTC,CASSPSSQGIGGYTF
NA,TRBV6-6,TRBD1,TRBJ2-1,TGTGCCAGCAGCCCCCCAGGGGGTTACAATGAGCAGTTCTTC,CASSPPGGYNEQFF
few,TRBV6-5,TRBD2,TRBJ2-3,TGTGCCAGCACGCCCCCTAGCGGGACGGGAGATACGCAGTATTTT,CASTPPSGTGDTQYF
NA,TRBV11-1,TRBD1,TRBJ1-6,TGTGCCAGCAGCGTGGACAGGGGTACTTCACCCCTCCACTTT,CASSVDRGTSPLHF
NA,TRBV2,NA,TRBJ2-7,TGTGCCAGCAGTGCGGAAAGAGCGGTCCTGGGGGAGCAGTACTTC,CASSAERAVLGEQYF
NA,TRBV14,NA,TRBJ2-3,TGTGCCAGTCAGAATTTCGTGACAGATACGCAGTATTTT,CASQNFVTDTQYF
NA,TRBV2,TRBD2,TRBJ2-1,TGTGCCAGCAGCCGAATACTAGCGGGGATAGGGAATGAGCAGTTCTTC,CASSRILAGIGNEQFF
NA,TRBV7-9,TRBD2,TRBJ2-7,TGTGCCAGCAGCCTCGGGACTAGCGCCGGTTACGAGCAGTACTTC,CASSLGTSAGYEQYF
NA,TRBV6-5,TRBD1,TRBJ1-2,TGTGCCAGCAGATTTACAGGGGTGACCTATGGCTACACCTTC,CASRFTGVTYGYTF
NA,TRBV28,TRBD2,TRBJ2-2,TGTGCCAGCAGTATCGGACTAGCGGGAGACACCGGGGAGCTGTTTTTT,CASSIGLAGDTGELFF
NA,TRBV9,TRBD1,TRBJ1-6,TGTGCCAGCAGCGTAGGAGGGACAGGAAATTCACCCCTCCACTTT,CASSVGGTGNSPLHF
NA,TRBV6-6,NA,TRBJ2-2,TGTGCCAGCAGCCAGCTGGCAGGCCAAAACACCGGGGAGCTGTTTTTT,CASSQLAGQNTGELFF
NA,TRBV5-1,TRBD1,TRBJ1-6,TGCGCCAGCAGCCTGGGGACAGGGAATTCACCCCTCCACTTT,CASSLGTGNSPLHF
NA,TRBV3-1/TRBV3-2,NA,TRBJ1-3,TGTGCCAGCAGCCCGATCAGGGGTACTGGAAACACCATATATTTT,CASSPIRGTGNTIYF
NA,TRBV25-1,NA,TRBJ1-3,TGTGCCAGCAGTCGGGTCGGGGGGCCAGGAAACACCATATATTTT,CASSRVGGPGNTIYF
once,TRBV3-1/TRBV3-2,TRBD1,TRBJ1-1,TGTGCCAGCAGGGGAACAGGGGACACTGAAGCTTTCTTT,CASRGTGDTEAFF
NA,TRBV10-3,TRBD1,TRBJ2-7,TGTGCCATCACTTGGGACAGGAGTTACGAGCAGTACTTC,CAITWDRSYEQYF
few,TRBV7-9,NA,TRBJ2-5,TGTGCCAGCAGCCTTCAAGAGACCCAGTACTTC,CASSLQETQYF
NA,TRBV6-1,TRBD1,TRBJ1-2,TGTGCCAGCAGTGCGACAGGGGTACCTTCAGGGGGTGGCTACACCTTC,CASSATGVPSGGGYTF
NA,TRBV19,TRBD2,TRBJ2-1,TGTGCCAGTACCAAACTAGCGGGAATGCGCTATGAGCAGTTCTTC,CASTKLAGMRYEQFF
NA,TRBV3-1/TRBV3-2,NA,TRBJ1-2,TGTGCCAGCAGCCTTAGCGCAGGCGGAGATGGCTACACCTTC,CASSLSAGGDGYTF
NA,TRBV5-1,TRBD2,TRBJ2-5,TGCGCCAGCAGCTTGGCCGACTTAGCGGGGGGTACACAAGAGACCCAGTACTTC,CASSLADLAGGTQETQYF
NA,TRBV19,NA,TRBJ1-1,TGTGCCAGTAGGCTGGCTCAGGGGAAATGGAACACTGAAGCTTTCTTT,CASRLAQGKWNTEAFF
NA,TRBV7-3,TRBD2,TRBJ2-2,TGTGCCAGCAGCTACGACCCATGGCGGGAGGGCCAGCCCGGGGAGCTGTTTTTT,CASSYDPWREGQPGELFF
NA,TRBV15,TRBD1,TRBJ1-2,TGTGCCACCAGCAGAGTTGACAGGGGGCCGGATAACTATGGCTACACCTTC,CATSRVDRGPDNYGYTF
once,TRBV5-1,NA,TRBJ1-6,TGCGCCAGCAGTTGGGGAGGAGATTCACCCCTCCACTTT,CASSWGGDSPLHF
NA,TRBV9,NA,TRBJ2-7,TGTGCCAGCAGCGGATTGCCGGGGACAAATATCTACGAGCAGTACTTC,CASSGLPGTNIYEQYF
NA,TRBV5-4,TRBD1,TRBJ2-1,TGTGCCAGCAGCTCGGACAGGACCTACAATGAGCAGTTCTTC,CASSSDRTYNEQFF
once,TRBV11-1,TRBD1,TRBJ2-7,TGTGCCAGCAGCCCGGGACAGGTCACCTACGAGCAGTACTTC,CASSPGQVTYEQYF
NA,TRBV3-1/TRBV3-2,NA,TRBJ1-6,TGTGCCAGCGGGGCGGGGAACTATAATTCACCCCTCCACTTT,CASGAGNYNSPLHF
NA,TRBV6-1,TRBD1,TRBJ1-1,TGTGCCAGCAGTGACCTGACAGGGATGAACACTGAAGCTTTCTTT,CASSDLTGMNTEAFF
NA,TRBV18,NA,TRBJ1-6,TGTGCCAGCTCCCCCGATTCTGCTAATAATTCACCCCTCCACTTT,CASSPDSANNSPLHF
NA,TRBV5-1,NA,TRBJ1-1,TGCGCCAGCAGCTTGATTGGGAGTGAAGCTTTCTTT,CASSLIGSEAFF
NA,TRBV11-3,NA,TRBJ2-7,TGTGCCAGCAGTTCCGAGAGCTCCTACGAGCAGTACTTC,CASSSESSYEQYF
NA,TRBV20-1,NA,TRBJ1-2,TGCAGTTGGCCCGATGGCTACACCTTC,CSWPDGYTF
NA,TRBV5-1,TRBD2,TRBJ2-2,TGCGCCAGCAGCAGCGGGACTAGCGGGAGAGCCGGGGAGCTGTTTTTT,CASSSGTSGRAGELFF
NA,TRBV11-2,TRBD2,TRBJ2-7,TGTGCCAGCAGCTTAGGATCGACTAGCGGGGGGTTCGAGCAGTACTTC,CASSLGSTSGGFEQYF
NA,TRBV5-1,NA,TRBJ2-3,TGCGCCAGCGTAGTCATGGACACCACAGATACGCAGTATTTT,CASVVMDTTDTQYF
NA,TRBV5-1,TRBD1,TRBJ2-6,TGCGCCAGCAGCCCGGGACAGGCTAAAAACGTCCTGACTTTC,CASSPGQAKNVLTF
once,TRBV9,NA,TRBJ2-3,TGTGCCAGCAGCGTAGACAGGATCACAGATACGCAGTATTTT,CASSVDRITDTQYF
NA,TRBV18,NA,TRBJ1-4,TGTGCCAGCTCACCCTGGACAGAAGGGTCTGAAAAACTGTTTTTT,CASSPWTEGSEKLFF
NA,TRBV10-3,TRBD2,TRBJ2-7,TGTGCCATCAGTGAGGGGACTAGAAAATACGAGCAGTACTTC,CAISEGTRKYEQYF
NA,TRBV5-1,NA,TRBJ1-2,TGCGCCAGCAGCTTGGCCCGGGGTCCGAGGTATGGCTACACCTTC,CASSLARGPRYGYTF
NA,TRBV6-5,TRBD2,TRBJ2-1,TGTGCCAGCTTCCCGAAACTAGCGGGAGGCTTAGAGCAGTTCTTC,CASFPKLAGGLEQFF
NA,TRBV5-4,TRBD1,TRBJ2-5,TGTGCCAGCAGCTTGGGCAGGGGGCAAGAGACCCAGTACTTC,CASSLGRGQETQYF
NA,TRBV2,NA,TRBJ1-5,TGTGCCAGCAGTCCGGAGGGGACCGCTCAGCCCCAGCATTTT,CASSPEGTAQPQHF
few,TRBV27,NA,TRBJ1-2,TGTGCCAGCAGTTTCCCAGGCGGGTATGGCTACACCTTC,CASSFPGGYGYTF
NA,TRBV3-1/TRBV3-2,TRBD2,TRBJ2-2,TGTGCCAGCAGACTAGCGGGGGGGGCCACCGGGGAGCTGTTTTTT,CASRLAGGATGELFF
NA,TRBV6-5,NA,TRBJ1-5,TGTGCCAGCAGTTCCCAGACAGGAGGCAGGCAGCCCCAGCATTTT,CASSSQTGGRQPQHF
once,TRBV7-9,TRBD2,TRBJ2-3,TGTGCCAGCAGTAACGCAGCGGGGCTCACAGATACGCAGTATTTT,CASSNAAGLTDTQYF
NA,TRBV3-1/TRBV3-2,TRBD2,TRBJ2-7,TGTGCCAGCAGCCAATCCCGGCTAGCGGGGTATGAGCAGTACTTC,CASSQSRLAGYEQYF
NA,TRBV9,NA,TRBJ2-7,TGTGCCAGCAGCGTAGAACAGGGCGGCGAGCAGTACTTC,CASSVEQGGEQYF
NA,TRBV9,TRBD1,TRBJ1-3,TGTGCCAGCAGCCCGGGACAGGGGGGAGGAAACACCATATATTTT,CASSPGQGGGNTIYF
NA,TRBV2,NA,TRBJ1-2,TGTGCCAGCAGTGAACGGGGAAGGGACTATGGCTACACCTTC,CASSERGRDYGYTF
NA,TRBV4-1,NA,TRBJ1-1,TGCGCCAGCAGCCCAACCGGGGTCCCGCGGGGGACTGAAGCTTTCTTT,CASSPTGVPRGTEAFF
NA,TRBV19,NA,TRBJ1-2,TGTGCCAGTAGTCTGGAGCTCAGCTATGGCTACACCTTC,CASSLELSYGYTF
NA,TRBV29-1,NA,TRBJ1-2,TGCAGCGTTGAGGGGCCCCTCTATGGCTACACCTTC,CSVEGPLYGYTF
NA,TRBV3-1/TRBV3-2,TRBD1,TRBJ1-2,TGTGCCAGCAGGGCACCGGGACAGAACTATGGCTACACCTTC,CASRAPGQNYGYTF
NA,TRBV18,NA,TRBJ1-4,TGTGCCAGCTCACCTCGGCCGGGTGAAAAACTGTTTTTT,CASSPRPGEKLFF